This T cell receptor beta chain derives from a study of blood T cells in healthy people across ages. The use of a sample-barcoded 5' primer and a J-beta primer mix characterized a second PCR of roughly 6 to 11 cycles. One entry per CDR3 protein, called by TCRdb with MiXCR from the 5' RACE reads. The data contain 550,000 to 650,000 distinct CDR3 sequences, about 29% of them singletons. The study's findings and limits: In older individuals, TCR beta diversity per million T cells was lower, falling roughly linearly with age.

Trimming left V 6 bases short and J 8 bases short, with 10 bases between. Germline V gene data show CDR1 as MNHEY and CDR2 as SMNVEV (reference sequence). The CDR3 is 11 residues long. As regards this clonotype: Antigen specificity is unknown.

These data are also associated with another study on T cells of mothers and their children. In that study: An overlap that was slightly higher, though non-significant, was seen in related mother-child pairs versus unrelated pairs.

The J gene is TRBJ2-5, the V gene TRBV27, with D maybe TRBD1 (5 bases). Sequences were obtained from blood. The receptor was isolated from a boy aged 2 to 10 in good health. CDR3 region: CASSTDSTQYF. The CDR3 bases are TGTGCCAGCAGCACCGACAGTACCCAGTACTTC.